This entry features one T cell receptor (beta chain) sequence. In its sample, this clonotype was seen many times. Its antigen has not been determined. No much larger clone exists at a distance of one base, and base qualities are not known. The entry originates in a study of early T cells in non-severe SARS-CoV-2 infection (dated by TCRdb to about 2021). Broadly, across the study: TCR sequencing used bulk RNA from unsorted whole blood, so alpha and beta chains could not be paired.

Study-level results and caveats: Matching against VDJdb was skewed toward anti-spike CD8 responses, likely underestimated virus-specific expansions, and missed private and CD4 specificities.

A case-control design nested within a healthcare worker cohort in London, UK, was used, with weekly nasopharyngeal swab PCR tests and blood sampling performed. Healthcare workers were recruited during the week of the UK lockdown, between 23 and 31 March 2020, and followed weekly for up to about 16 weeks. The library was generated by 5' RACE. Sequencing took place on a NextSeq 500. Unique molecular identifiers were attached to individual cDNA molecules in the TCR library protocol so that sequencing error and PCR bias could be corrected. Both TCR alpha and beta chains were sequenced, and tight co-correlation was observed between alpha and beta sequence abundances in each sample. The authors' pipeline ran thus. Decombinator V4 was used to annotate the V gene, J gene and CDR3 of the TCR sequences. Expanded TCRs were defined as changing significantly between any two time points under a Poisson model with p below 0.0001. TCR abundances were normalised to the total number of TCRs sequenced per sample and expressed as counts per million. MAIT TCRs were defined by TRAV1-2 paired with TRAJ12, TRAJ20 or TRAJ33, and iNKT TCRs by TRAV10 paired with TRAJ18. VDJdb, accessed 1 November 2021, was searched for CMV, EBV and SARS-CoV-2 annotated TCRs, excluding TCRs annotated for multiple antigens. The public reads were reprocessed in TCRdb via fastp at Q25 and MiXCR, keeping in-frame beta chains. Rows matching on CDR3 protein sequence are summarized as one entry with the most common DNA and genes. These V and J calls are TCRdb output, not the study's own analysis. The sample table lists approximately 70,000 distinct CDR3 sequences, approximately 10% of them with a count of one. The top ten clonotypes cover 5% to 7.5% of the sample.

Per the germline V gene (reference sequence), MNHNY is the CDR1 and SVGAGI is the CDR2. V is trimmed back by 5 bases and J by 6 bases, and the junction contains 6 bases that no gene match accounts for. From the cysteine up to the phenylalanine, the CDR3 has a length of 13 residues. The CDR3 DNA has 39 bases and is translated from base 1. The sequencing sample was made of whole blood. This receptor was obtained from an adult who was a healthcare worker with PCR-confirmed SARS-CoV-2 infection or an uninfected control (not recorded which). The rearranged chain carries TRBV6-6 and TRBJ2-7; 8 of the junction bases match TRBD1. The DNA is TGTGCCAGCAGTGACAGGGGTTCTTCCGAGCAGTACTTC. Translated, it gives CASSDRGSSEQYF.